Below are 14 T cell receptor beta chains sequenced from a single sample in a study of patients and donors after allogeneic stem cell transplantation. TCRdb re-analysed the RT-PCR reads in MiXCR, keeping a single row per CDR3 protein. The data show almost 90,000 distinct CDR3 sequences, with approximately 5% seen just once and about 2.5% held by the top ten. The sample comprised blood, either unsorted or a sorted T cell fraction (not recorded which). These receptors were collected from a human donor who was either an allogeneic HSCT recipient or a stem cell or donor lymphocyte infusion donor (not recorded which). It is not recorded whose cells these are; they may come from a transplant donor.

This clonotype was counted many times. V usage is TRBV5-1 and J usage is TRBJ2-6; D gene unclear. Germline-derived CDR1 and CDR2 are SGHRS and YFSETQ. CDR3 length equals 15 residues. Trimming removed 0 bases at V and 0 bases at J, with 4 bases between. The CDR3 is CASSLGFSGANVLTF. CDR3 DNA: TGCGCCAGCAGCTTGGGGTTCTCTGGGGCCAACGTCCTGACTTTC.

This clonotype came up many times. The chain combines TRBV11-2 with TRBJ2-7, with a tentative D call TRBD1 (5 bases). Between the trimmed V and J ends, which lost 5 bases and 0 bases, there was a span of 17 bases. This CDR3 is built from 16 residues. Germline V lookup: CDR1 SGHAT, CDR2 FQNNGV. CDR3 sequence (DNA): TGTGCCAGCAGCCCAGTGGCGAGACAGAGCTCCTACGAGCAGTACTTC. Encoded protein: CASSPVARQSSYEQYF.

There are many counts of this clonotype. The CDR3 DNA reads as TGCAGTGCTAGAGTTAGGACCGTAACCGGGGAGCTGTTTTTT. This gives the protein CSARVRTVTGELFF. This chain joins TRBV20-1 and TRBJ2-2; D not resolved. The germline gives CDR1 DFQATT, CDR2 SNEGSKA (reference sequence). The germline V and J ends were trimmed by 1 base and 5 bases, with 11 bases remaining between them. The CDR3 length is 14 residues.

This clonotype came up many times. The gene calls are TRBV5-1 and TRBJ2-5; 8 nucleotides match TRBD1. CDR3 size: 14 residues. Per germline, CDR1 SGHRS and CDR2 YFSETQ. Trimming removed 4 bases from V and 5 bases from J; junction bases left unmatched: 7. CDR3 sequence: CASSPGQAGETQYF. As DNA, the CDR3 is TGCGCCAGCAGCCCGGGACAGGCTGGGGAGACCCAGTACTTC.

This clonotype was counted at least ten times. V is TRBV15 and J is TRBJ2-7; D uncertain. Trimming removed 0 bases from V and 5 bases from J, with 11 bases in between. The germline gives CDR1 LNHNV, CDR2 YYDKDF (reference sequence). The CDR3 contains 14 residues. The DNA for the CDR3 is TGTGCCACCAGCAGAGATCCTCCCCTCGACGAGCAGTACTTC. Translating gives CATSRDPPLDEQYF.

At least ten counts were recorded for this clonotype. The chain has TRBV10-1 and TRBJ2-3, with 11 bases fitting TRBD2. After removal of 7 bases from V and 0 bases from J, the junction contained 3 bases not matched to a gene. CDR1 and CDR2 (germline): WNHNN, SYGVQD (reference sequence). This CDR3 has 15 residues. CDR3 residues: CASNRTSGSTDTQYF. CDR3 in DNA: TGCGCCAGCAATAGGACTAGCGGGAGCACAGATACGCAGTATTTT.

Ten or more counts support this clonotype. The chain joins TRBV7-8 to TRBJ2-1, with D perhaps matching TRBD2 (5 bases). Germline V lookup: CDR1 SGHVS, CDR2 FQNEAQ. Trimming shortened V by 1 base and J by 4 bases, and 20 bases separated the two germline ends. The CDR3 loop spans 18 amino acids. The CDR3 DNA sequence: TGTGCCAGCAGCTTAGGGGAGCCCAACACTATACGATACAATGAGCAGTTCTTC. Amino acids: CASSLGEPNTIRYNEQFF.

This clonotype was observed many times. The chain carries TRBV20-1 and TRBJ2-1, with TRBD2 matching over 9 bases. The CDR3 is 14 residues long. Germline CDR1 DFQATT, CDR2 SNEGSKA (reference sequence). Trimming at V came to 6 bases and at J to 6 bases, leaving 9 bases not matched to a gene. The CDR3 coding sequence is TGCAGTGCCGTCCTGAGCGGGAGGTTCAATGAGCAGTTCTTC. Residues: CSAVLSGRFNEQFF.

The table lists this clonotype with many counts. The J gene is TRBJ1-2, the V gene TRBV6-2 or TRBV6-3; the D is unclear. The CDR3 consists of 14 residues. Trimming stripped 6 bases from V and 4 bases from J, with 15 bases between. CDR1 is MNHEY and CDR2 is SVGEGT in the germline V gene. The CDR3 coding sequence is TGTGCCAGCAGAACCGACGGACGTTTCTATGGCTACACCTTC. As protein: CASRTDGRFYGYTF.

This clonotype was seen at least ten times. At one end, the junction sequence differs from germline, possibly due to a read error. The chain couples TRBV5-1 to TRBJ2-2; D ambiguous. The germline gives CDR1 SGHRS, CDR2 YFSETQ. The CDR3 is 16 amino acids. This chain's CDR3 is CASSPIGDRYTGELFF. CDR3 in DNA: TGCGCCAGCAGCCCCATCGGTGACCGATACACCGGAGAGCTGTTTTTT.

This sequence joins TRBV9 and TRBJ2-3, with D uncertain. The germline V gene has CDR1 SGDLS and CDR2 YYNGEE. This CDR3 region has 13 residues. V was clipped by 3 bases and J by 9 bases, with 14 bases between them. CDR3 region: CASSARDGLTQYF. The CDR3, as DNA: TGTGCCAGCAGCGCCCGAGACGGATTAACGCAGTATTTT.

V and J are TRBV3-1 and TRBJ2-2; D not certain. The CDR3 runs 14 residues. Per germline, CDR1 LGHDT and CDR2 YNNKEL (reference sequence). The ends were cut back, 0 bases at V and 6 bases at J, with 8 bases in the middle. The CDR3 spells CASSQDLGAGELFF. The CDR3 DNA reads as TGTGCCAGCAGCCAAGATTTGGGTGCCGGGGAGCTGTTTTTT.

The rearrangement joins TRBV18 to TRBJ1-4; D remains unclear. V was cut by 3 bases and J by 7 bases, with 15 bases left in between. Germline values: CDR1 KGHSH, CDR2 LQKENI. This CDR3 region has 15 residues. The CDR3 here is CASSPSNRPSEKLFF. The CDR3 DNA reads TGTGCCAGCTCACCGAGTAACCGGCCCTCTGAAAAACTGTTTTTT.

This clonotype was recorded at least ten times. V gene TRBV12-3 or TRBV12-4 combines with J gene TRBJ2-3; tentatively, D is TRBD2 (7 bases). V dropped 8 bases and J dropped 7 bases, with 13 bases sitting between them. This CDR3 is 12 amino acids long. CDR3 sequence: CASGGGSYTQYF. As DNA, the CDR3 is TGTGCCAGCGGGGGGGGCTCGTATACGCAGTATTTT.